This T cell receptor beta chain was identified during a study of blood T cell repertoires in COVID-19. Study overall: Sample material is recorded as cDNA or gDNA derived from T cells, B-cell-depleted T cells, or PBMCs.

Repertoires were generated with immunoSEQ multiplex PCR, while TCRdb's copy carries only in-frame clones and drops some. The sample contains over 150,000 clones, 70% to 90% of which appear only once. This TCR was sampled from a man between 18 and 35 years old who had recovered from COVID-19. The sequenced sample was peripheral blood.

CDR3 amino acids: CSASTSREARQYF. In nucleotides, the CDR3 is TGCAGTGCTAGTACCAGCAGGGAGGCCCGTCAGTACTTC. This chain links TRBV20-1 with TRBJ2-7; D is possibly TRBD2 (6 bases). Trimming took off 3 bases at V and 10 bases at J, with 19 bases between the two ends. Germline lookup yields CDR1 DFQATT and CDR2 SNEGSKA (reference sequence). CDR3 size: 13 residues.